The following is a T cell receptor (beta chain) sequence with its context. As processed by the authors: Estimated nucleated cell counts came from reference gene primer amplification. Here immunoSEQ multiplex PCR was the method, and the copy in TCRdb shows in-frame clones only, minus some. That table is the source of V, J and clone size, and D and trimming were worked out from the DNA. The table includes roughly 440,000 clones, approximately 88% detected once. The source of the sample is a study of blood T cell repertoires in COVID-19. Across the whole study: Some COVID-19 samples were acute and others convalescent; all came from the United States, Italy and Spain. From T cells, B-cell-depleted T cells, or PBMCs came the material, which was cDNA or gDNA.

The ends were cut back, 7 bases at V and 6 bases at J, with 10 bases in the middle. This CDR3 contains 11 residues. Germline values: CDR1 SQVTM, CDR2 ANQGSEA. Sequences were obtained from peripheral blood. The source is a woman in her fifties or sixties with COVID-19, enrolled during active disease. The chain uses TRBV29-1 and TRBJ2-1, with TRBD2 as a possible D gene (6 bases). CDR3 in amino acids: CSGAEGNEQFF. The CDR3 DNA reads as TGCAGCGGCGCGGAGGGCAATGAGCAGTTCTTC.